One and the same sample provided the 19 T cell receptor beta chains below, sequenced in a study of blood T cell repertoires in COVID-19. Repertoires were generated with immunoSEQ multiplex PCR, while TCRdb's copy carries only in-frame clones and drops some. Altogether around 80,000 clones are present, 88% being singletons, with the ten largest covering around 9.8%. Sequenced material: peripheral blood. Receptor source: a human donor in a cohort sampled during active COVID-19.

The V call is TRBV7-9, the J call TRBJ2-1, with 10 bases matching TRBD2. The CDR3 sequence is 15 residues long. The germline gives CDR1 SEHNR, CDR2 FQNEAQ (reference sequence). The J segment lost 1 base and the V segment lost 5 bases, leaving 2 bases of the junction unmatched. The CDR3, as DNA: TGTGCCAGCAGCAAAGCGGGAGGGTCCTACAATGAGCAGTTCTTC. It translates to CASSKAGGSYNEQFF.

This sequence joins TRBV19 and TRBJ1-3, with TRBD1 as a possible D gene (6 bases). Trimming removed 5 bases at V and 0 bases at J, with 14 bases between. Germline V gene lookup returns CDR1 LNHDA and CDR2 SQIVND (reference sequence). This CDR3 region has 16 residues. CDR3 in amino acids: CASSATTGNSGNTIYF. The DNA for the CDR3 is TGTGCCAGTAGTGCCACCACAGGGAACTCTGGAAACACCATATATTTT.

This chain connects TRBV7-2 to TRBJ1-1; TRBD1 matches at 11 bases. Germline-derived CDR1 and CDR2 are SGHTA and FQGNSA. The junction had 5 bases not matched to a gene; V was cut back by 1 base and J by 4 bases. There are 16 residues in the CDR3. The CDR3 DNA reads TGTGCCAGCAGCTTAGGTCCGGGGACAGGGGGCACTGAAGCTTTCTTT. It encodes CASSLGPGTGGTEAFF. The full variable domain, in which reference TRBV7-2 and TRBJ1-1 provide the parts outside the CDR3, is GAGVSQSPSNKVTEKGKDVELRCDPISGHTALYWYRQSLGQGLEFLIYFQGNSAPDKSGLPSDRFSAERTGGSVSTLTIQRTQQEDSAVYLCASSLGPGTGGTEAFFGQGTRLTVV.

This clone was found a few times. The chain recombines TRBV28 with TRBJ1-6; 8 bases are a match to TRBD1. Losses at the gene ends were 9 bases for V and 5 bases for J; bases not matched to a gene: 12. The CDR3 contains 16 residues. CDR1 is MDHEN and CDR2 is SYDVKM in the germline V gene. CDR3 protein: CASTRGDRKNNSPLHF. In DNA, the CDR3 is TGTGCCAGTACCCGGGGGGACAGGAAAAATAATTCACCCCTCCACTTT.

The gene calls are TRBV2 and TRBJ2-3; TRBD2 might be the D (7 bases). This CDR3 has 14 residues. The V end lost 4 bases, the J end lost 8 bases, and 16 bases lay between the germline ends. Germline CDR1 SNHLY, CDR2 FYNNEI. The CDR3 here is CASSVGRAGATQYF. The CDR3 DNA follows: TGTGCCAGCAGTGTGGGGCGGGCGGGGGCTACGCAGTATTTT.

This rearrangement joins TRBV3-1 (or the pseudogene TRBV3-2) to TRBJ2-1; the match to TRBD1 covers 8 bases. The trim removed 4 bases at V and 0 bases at J, leaving 5 bases unmatched. The CDR3 sequence is 16 residues long. Germline values: CDR1 LGHDT, CDR2 YNNKEL (reference sequence). The CDR3 coding sequence is TGTGCCAGCAGCCTTACAGGGGGGAGCTCCTACAATGAGCAGTTCTTC. This sequence encodes CASSLTGGSSYNEQFF.

In this sample, this clone turned up a few times. The chain has TRBV12-3 or TRBV12-4 and TRBJ1-2; TRBD1 is a possible D gene (5 bases). Trimming stripped 5 bases from V and 8 bases from J, with 15 bases between. This CDR3 spans 13 amino acids. CDR3 loop: CASSTGTPRGYTF. The CDR3 coding sequence is TGTGCCAGCAGTACCGGGACTCCGAGGGGCTACACCTTC.

CDR3 protein: CASRPYTTGDSYEQYF. The CDR3 coding sequence is TGTGCCAGCAGACCCTATACGACAGGGGACTCCTACGAGCAGTACTTC. The chain recombines TRBV27 with TRBJ2-7; the match to TRBD1 covers 8 bases. This CDR3 is built from 16 residues. Germline V gene data show CDR1 as MNHEY and CDR2 as SMNVEV (reference sequence). Trimming removed 6 bases from V and 0 bases from J; junction bases left unmatched: 10.

V gene TRBV5-4 combines with J gene TRBJ2-5; 8 bases match TRBD1. V shed 4 bases, J shed 4 bases, and the junction held 9 bases outside the gene matches. The CDR3 has 15 residues. Germline-derived CDR1 and CDR2 are SGHNT and YYREEE (reference sequence). In DNA form, the CDR3 reads TGTGCCAGCAGCCGAACCACAGGGGGAGGAGAGACCCAGTACTTC. Protein sequence: CASSRTTGGGETQYF. Full variable domain (outside the CDR3, taken from reference TRBV5-4 and TRBJ2-5): ETGVTQSPTHLIKTRGQQVTLRCSSQSGHNTVSWYQQALGQGPQFIFQYYREEENGRGNFPPRFSGLQFPNYSSELNVNALELDDSALYLCASSRTTGGGETQYFGPGTRLLVL.

This clone was seen a handful of times. This chain links TRBV19 with TRBJ1-1, with unresolved D. The CDR3 extends over 13 amino acids. Trimming took off 5 bases at V and 3 bases at J, with 10 bases between the two ends. Germline CDR1 and CDR2: LNHDA and SQIVND (reference sequence). In DNA form, the CDR3 reads TGTGCCAGTAGTCAAGGAGACGACACTGAAGCTTTCTTT. Its protein product is CASSQGDDTEAFF.

This chain links TRBV7-9 with TRBJ2-7; 11 bases map to TRBD2. Trimming took 2 bases from V and 5 from J; bases not matched to a gene: 2. CDR3 length: 14 residues. CDR1 and CDR2 (germline): SEHNR, FQNEAQ (reference sequence). The DNA of the CDR3 is TGTGCCAGCAGCTTAACTAGCGGGGGCGACGAGCAGTACTTC. It translates to CASSLTSGGDEQYF.

The chain carries TRBV11-3 and TRBJ2-1; the D gene is possibly TRBD2 (6 bases). V was trimmed by 4 bases and J by 9 bases, leaving 13 bases between them. CDR1 and CDR2 from the germline V gene are SGHNT and YENEEA. CDR3 size: 13 residues. CDR3 coding DNA: TGTGCCAGCAGCTCAAGGAGGGGCCGTGAGCAGTTCTTC. This gives the protein CASSSRRGREQFF.

This rearrangement joins TRBV2 to TRBJ1-4; D not resolved. With 10 bases removed from V and 8 bases from J, the gap between germline ends came to 20 bases. Germline V gives CDR1 SNHLY, CDR2 FYNNEI. The CDR3 is made up of 14 amino acids. The CDR3: CATERGREGEKLFF. The CDR3 DNA sequence: TGTGCCACCGAGCGGGGAAGGGAAGGGGAAAAACTGTTTTTT. The variable domain in full, completed from reference TRBV2 and TRBJ1-4, reads EPEVTQTPSHQVTQMGQEVILRCVPISNHLYFYWYRQILGQKVEFLVSFYNNEISEKSEIFDDQFSVERPDGSNFTLKIRSTKLEDSAMYFCATERGREGEKLFFGSGTQLSVL.

The chain combines TRBV19 with TRBJ2-5, with 8 bases lining up with TRBD2. The CDR3 spans 17 residues. V gave up 3 bases and J gave up 2 bases; unmatched junction bases: 11. The germline V gene encodes CDR1 LNHDA and CDR2 SQIVND (reference sequence). CDR3 loop: CASSIGTASGLQETQYF. DNA for the CDR3: TGTGCCAGTAGTATCGGGACGGCTAGCGGGTTACAAGAGACCCAGTACTTC.

V gene TRBV28 combines with J gene TRBJ1-1; 8 nucleotides agree with TRBD1. CDR1 MDHEN and CDR2 SYDVKM come from the germline V gene. CDR3 length: 12 residues. With V trimmed by 5 bases and J by 10 bases, 6 bases remained unmatched. Here the CDR3 reads CASSTNRGSAFF. Written as DNA, the CDR3 is TGTGCCAGCAGTACCAACAGGGGGTCAGCTTTCTTT. Filled out from reference TRBV28 and TRBJ1-1, the complete variable domain reads DVKVTQSSRYLVKRTGEKVFLECVQDMDHENMFWYRQDPGLGLRLIYFSYDVKMKEKGDIPEGYSVSREKKERFSLILESASTNQTSMYLCASSTNRGSAFFGQGTRLTVV.

This chain links TRBV5-1 with TRBJ2-5; possibly TRBD1 for D (6 bases). Per the germline V gene, CDR1 is SGHRS and CDR2 is YFSETQ. The CDR3 is made up of 14 amino acids. Trimming pared 1 base from V and 5 bases from J, leaving 12 bases between. The CDR3 DNA is TGCGCCAGCAGCTTGCAGGGGACCGTGGAGACCCAGTACTTC. This gives the protein CASSLQGTVETQYF.

The chain joins TRBV4-2 to TRBJ2-5, with D perhaps matching TRBD1 (6 bases). CDR1 LGHNA and CDR2 YNFKEQ come from the germline V gene. CDR3 size: 15 residues. Trimming took 2 bases from V and 1 from J, leaving 11 bases between them. CDR3 nucleotides: TGTGCCAGCAGCCAACTCCCAGGGGTCCAAGAGACCCAGTACTTC. Protein: CASSQLPGVQETQYF.

The J gene is TRBJ1-6, the V gene TRBV3-1 (or the pseudogene TRBV3-2); 7 nucleotides match TRBD1. Trimming took 4 bases from V and 11 from J; bases not matched to a gene: 8. The CDR3 runs 14 residues. Germline values: CDR1 LGHDT, CDR2 YNNKEL (reference sequence). CDR3 loop: CASSPSGQLPPLHF. Here the CDR3 DNA reads TGTGCCAGCAGCCCCTCGGGACAGCTTCCACCCCTCCACTTT.

This rearrangement joins TRBV19 to TRBJ1-1; 7 nucleotides align to TRBD1. V trimming: 6 bases; J trimming: 0 bases; junction bases outside the gene matches: 10. The CDR3 consists of 16 residues. Germline CDR1 reads LNHDA; CDR2 reads SQIVND (reference sequence). The CDR3 is CASSSGGLSMNTEAFF. The CDR3 DNA reads as TGTGCCAGTAGCTCAGGGGGACTTTCTATGAACACTGAAGCTTTCTTT.